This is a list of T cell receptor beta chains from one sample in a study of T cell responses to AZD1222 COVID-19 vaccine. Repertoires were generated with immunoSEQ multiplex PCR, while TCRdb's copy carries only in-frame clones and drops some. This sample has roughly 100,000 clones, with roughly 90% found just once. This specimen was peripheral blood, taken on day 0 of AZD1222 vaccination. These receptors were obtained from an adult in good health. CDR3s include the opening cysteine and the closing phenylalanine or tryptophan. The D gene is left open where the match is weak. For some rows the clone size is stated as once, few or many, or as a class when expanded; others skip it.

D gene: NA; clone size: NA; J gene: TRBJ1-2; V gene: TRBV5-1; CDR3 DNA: TGCGCCAGCAGCTTGGGATATGGCTACACCTTC; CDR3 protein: CASSLGYGYTF
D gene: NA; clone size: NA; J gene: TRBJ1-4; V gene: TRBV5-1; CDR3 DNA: TGCGCCAGCAGCTTGGACAGTGTACGGGAAAAACTGTTTTTT; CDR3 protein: CASSLDSVREKLFF
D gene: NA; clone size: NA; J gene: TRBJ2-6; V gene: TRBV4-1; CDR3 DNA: TGCGCCAGCAGCCAAGTCTCTGGGGCCAACGTCCTGACTTTC; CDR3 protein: CASSQVSGANVLTF
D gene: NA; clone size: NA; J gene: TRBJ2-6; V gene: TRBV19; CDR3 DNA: TGTGCCAGTACAGTGACAGACAGCTCTGGGGCCAACGTCCTGACTTTC; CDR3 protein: CASTVTDSSGANVLTF
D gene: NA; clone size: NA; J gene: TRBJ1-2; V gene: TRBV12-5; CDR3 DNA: TGTGCTAGTGGTTCCACCTATGGCTACACCTTC; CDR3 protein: CASGSTYGYTF
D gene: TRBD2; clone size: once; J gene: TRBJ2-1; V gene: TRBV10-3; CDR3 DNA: TGTGCCATCAGTGAGAAAATGACTAGCGGGAGGTTCAGCTCCTACAATGAGCAGTTCTTC; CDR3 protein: CAISEKMTSGRFSSYNEQFF
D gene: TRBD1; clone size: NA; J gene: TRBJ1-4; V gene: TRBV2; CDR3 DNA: TGTGCCAGCAGCTACACAGGGGGTGAAAAACTGTTTTTT; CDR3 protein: CASSYTGGEKLFF
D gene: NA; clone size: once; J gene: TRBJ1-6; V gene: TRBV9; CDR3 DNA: TGTGCCAGCAAACGAAGCTCCTATAATTCACCCCTCCACTTT; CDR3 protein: CASKRSSYNSPLHF
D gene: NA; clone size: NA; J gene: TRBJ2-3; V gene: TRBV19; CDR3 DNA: TGTGCCAGTAGTATGGTTCAAGGCACAGATACGCAGTATTTT; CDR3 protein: CASSMVQGTDTQYF
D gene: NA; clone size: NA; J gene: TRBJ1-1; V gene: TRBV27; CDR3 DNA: TGTGCCAGCAGTTTACAGGGAGGCACTGAAGCTTTCTTT; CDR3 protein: CASSLQGGTEAFF
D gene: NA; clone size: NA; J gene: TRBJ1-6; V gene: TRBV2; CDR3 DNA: TGTGCCAGCAGTGAGCTGGCGGGGACGGAGACACCCCTCCACTTT; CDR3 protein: CASSELAGTETPLHF
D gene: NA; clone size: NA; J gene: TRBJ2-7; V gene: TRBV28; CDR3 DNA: TGTGCCAGCAGTTTCACCCTTGGGCAGGACCACTCCTACGAGCAGTACTTC; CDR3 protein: CASSFTLGQDHSYEQYF
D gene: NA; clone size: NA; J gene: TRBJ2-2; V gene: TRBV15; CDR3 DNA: TGTGAGTCAAGGGAGCAGACGAACACCGGGGAGCTGTTTTTT; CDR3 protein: CESREQTNTGELFF
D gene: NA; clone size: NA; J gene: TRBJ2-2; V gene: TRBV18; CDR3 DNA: TGTGCCAGCTCACGGGCGGAGGCGCCCGCGAACACCGGGGAGCTGTTTTTT; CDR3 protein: CASSRAEAPANTGELFF
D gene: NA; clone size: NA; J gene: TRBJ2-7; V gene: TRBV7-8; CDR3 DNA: TGTGCCAGCAGCTTAATCGACGGGGAGGTAGCCTACGAGCAGTACTTC; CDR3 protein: CASSLIDGEVAYEQYF
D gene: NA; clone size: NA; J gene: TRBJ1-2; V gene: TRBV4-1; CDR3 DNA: TGCGCCAGCAGCCAAGGGCAGGCAGGTACCTATGGCTACACCTTC; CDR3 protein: CASSQGQAGTYGYTF
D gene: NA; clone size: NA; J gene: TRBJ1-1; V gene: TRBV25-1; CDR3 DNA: TGTGCCAGCAGTGAATATGCGGCAGGGGAAGCTTTCTTT; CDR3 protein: CASSEYAAGEAFF
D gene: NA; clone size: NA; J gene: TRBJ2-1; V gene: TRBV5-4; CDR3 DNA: TGTGCCAGCAGCTTGGTAGCTAGCGCAAGGAATGAGCAGTTCTTC; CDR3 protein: CASSLVASARNEQFF
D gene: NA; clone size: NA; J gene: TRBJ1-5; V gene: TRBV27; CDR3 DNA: TGTGCCAGCAGTCTCGGGTTCTACAATCAGCCCCAGCATTTT; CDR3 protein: CASSLGFYNQPQHF
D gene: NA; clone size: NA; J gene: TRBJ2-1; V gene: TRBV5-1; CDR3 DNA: TGCGCCAGCTGTGGGGGCGGCGATCCCTCCTACAATGAGCAGTTCTTC; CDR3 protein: CASCGGGDPSYNEQFF
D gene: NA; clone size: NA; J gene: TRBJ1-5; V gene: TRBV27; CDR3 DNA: TGTGCCAGCAAAAAGGGGGGGGCTAATCAGCCCCAGCATTTT; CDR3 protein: CASKKGGANQPQHF
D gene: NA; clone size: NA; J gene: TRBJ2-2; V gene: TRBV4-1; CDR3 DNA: TGCGCCAGCAGCCAAGTGGATATGGGTTTTACCGGGGAGCTGTTTTTT; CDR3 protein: CASSQVDMGFTGELFF
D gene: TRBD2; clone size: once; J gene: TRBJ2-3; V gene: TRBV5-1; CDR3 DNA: TGCGCCAGCAGCACCGGACTAGCGGGAAGGTCCCGCACAGATACGCAGTATTTT; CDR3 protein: CASSTGLAGRSRTDTQYF
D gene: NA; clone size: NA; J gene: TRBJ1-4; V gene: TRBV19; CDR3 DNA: TGTGCCAGTAGTACCGGGACAACTAATGAAAAACTGTTTTTT; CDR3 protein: CASSTGTTNEKLFF
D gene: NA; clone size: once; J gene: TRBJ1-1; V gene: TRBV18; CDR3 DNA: TGTGCCAGCTCACCCGACCTGGAGGCTGAAGCTTTCTTT; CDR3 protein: CASSPDLEAEAFF
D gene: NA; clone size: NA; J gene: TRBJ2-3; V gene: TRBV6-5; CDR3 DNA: TGTGCCAGCAGTTACTTCGGGAGCACAGATACGCAGTATTTT; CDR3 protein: CASSYFGSTDTQYF
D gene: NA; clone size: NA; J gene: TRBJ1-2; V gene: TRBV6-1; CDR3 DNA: TGTGCCAGCAGTGAAGACTGGGTTGGAGGCTACACCTTC; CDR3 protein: CASSEDWVGGYTF
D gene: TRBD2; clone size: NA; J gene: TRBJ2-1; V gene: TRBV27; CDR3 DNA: TGTGCCAGCAGTTCCGGTAGACTAGCGGGGCCCAATGAGCAGTTCTTC; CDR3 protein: CASSSGRLAGPNEQFF
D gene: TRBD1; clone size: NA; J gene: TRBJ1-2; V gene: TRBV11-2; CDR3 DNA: TGTGCCAGCAGACAACAGGGGGCCTATGGCTACACCTTC; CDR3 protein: CASRQQGAYGYTF
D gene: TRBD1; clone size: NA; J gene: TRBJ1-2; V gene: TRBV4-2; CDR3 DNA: TGTGCCAGCAGCCAATCTGAAGTTGGGACAGGGGCAGATGGCTACACCTTC; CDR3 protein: CASSQSEVGTGADGYTF
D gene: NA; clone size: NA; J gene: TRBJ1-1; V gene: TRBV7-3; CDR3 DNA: TGTGCCAGCAGCTTATTAAGCGGTCTCCGGAGGACTGAAGCTTTCTTT; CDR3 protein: CASSLLSGLRRTEAFF
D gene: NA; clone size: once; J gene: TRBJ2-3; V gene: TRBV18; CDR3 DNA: TGTGCCAGCTCTCCTCCAGGGGCAGATACGCAGTATTTT; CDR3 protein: CASSPPGADTQYF
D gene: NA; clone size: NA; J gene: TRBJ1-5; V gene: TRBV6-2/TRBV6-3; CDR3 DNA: TGTGCCAGCAGTTCAGCGAGCCTCGTGAAGGGGCCCCAGCATTTT; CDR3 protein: CASSSASLVKGPQHF
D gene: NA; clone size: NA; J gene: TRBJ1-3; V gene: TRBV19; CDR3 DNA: TGTGCCAGTACCCTGGGGGTCTCTGGAAACACCATATATTTT; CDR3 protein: CASTLGVSGNTIYF
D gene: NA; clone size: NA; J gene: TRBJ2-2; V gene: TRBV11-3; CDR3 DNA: TGTGCCAGCAGCTTAATGGGGCAGGCCACCGGGGAGCTGTTTTTT; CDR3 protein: CASSLMGQATGELFF
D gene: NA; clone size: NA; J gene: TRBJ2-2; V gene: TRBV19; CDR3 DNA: TGTGCCAGTAGTATTGGGCGGAACACCGGGGAGCTGTTTTTT; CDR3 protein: CASSIGRNTGELFF
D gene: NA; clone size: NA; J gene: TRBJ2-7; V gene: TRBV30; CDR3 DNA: TGTGCCTGGAGTAGTATAGGGCGGAGCTCCTACGAGCAGTACTTC; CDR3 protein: CAWSSIGRSSYEQYF
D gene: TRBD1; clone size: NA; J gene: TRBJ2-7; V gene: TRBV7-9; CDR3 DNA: TGTGCCAGCAGCTCGCAGGGACAGAATCTCTACGAGCAGTACTTC; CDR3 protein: CASSSQGQNLYEQYF
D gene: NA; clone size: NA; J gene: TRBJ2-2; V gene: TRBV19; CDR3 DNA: TGTGCCAGTAGTCATTCCCGGGGAAGTAACACCGGGGAGCTGTTTTTT; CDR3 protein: CASSHSRGSNTGELFF
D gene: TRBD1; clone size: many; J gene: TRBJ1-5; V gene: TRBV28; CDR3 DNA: TGTGCCAGCAGTCCGAATTGGTTCAAGGACAGGGCCAATCAGCCCCAGCATTTT; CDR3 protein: CASSPNWFKDRANQPQHF
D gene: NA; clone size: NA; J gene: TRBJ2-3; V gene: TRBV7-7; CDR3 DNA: TGTGCCAGCAGCTTGCGTCCTCAAGGGAGGGATACGCAGTATTTT; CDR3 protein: CASSLRPQGRDTQYF
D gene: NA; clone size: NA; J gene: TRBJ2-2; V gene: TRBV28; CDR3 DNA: TGTGCCAGCTATCTCCCAGGGGACGGCACCGGGGAGCTGTTTTTT; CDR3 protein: CASYLPGDGTGELFF
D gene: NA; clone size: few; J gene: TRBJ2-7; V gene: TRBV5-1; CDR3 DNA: TGCGCCAGCAGCTTAACGACATTCACTGGTCACGAGCAGTACTTC; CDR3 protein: CASSLTTFTGHEQYF
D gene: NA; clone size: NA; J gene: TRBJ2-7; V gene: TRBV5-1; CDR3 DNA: TGCGCCAGCAGCGTCGCTGGGGGAGTACAGTACGAGCAGTACTTC; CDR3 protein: CASSVAGGVQYEQYF
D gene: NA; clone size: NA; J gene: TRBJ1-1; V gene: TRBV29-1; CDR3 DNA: TGCAGCGTTCAGAGACAATTGAACACTGAAGCTTTCTTT; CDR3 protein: CSVQRQLNTEAFF
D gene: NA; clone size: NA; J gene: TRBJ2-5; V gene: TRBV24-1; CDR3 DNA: TGTGCCACCAGTGAGGGCGGGGGCCTAGAGACCCAGTACTTC; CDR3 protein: CATSEGGGLETQYF
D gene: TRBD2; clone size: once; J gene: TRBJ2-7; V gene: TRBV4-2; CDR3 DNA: TGTGCCAGCAGCCAAGAGGCTAGCGGGAGAGATCAGTACTTC; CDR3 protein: CASSQEASGRDQYF
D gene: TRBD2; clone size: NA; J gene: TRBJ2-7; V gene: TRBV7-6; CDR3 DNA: TGTGCCAGCAGCTTAGGGACTAGCGGGAACTACGAGCAGTACTTC; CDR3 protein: CASSLGTSGNYEQYF
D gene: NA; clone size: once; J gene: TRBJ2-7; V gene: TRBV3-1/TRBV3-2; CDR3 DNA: TGTGCCAGCAGCTACCAAAATTCAGCCTACGAGCAGTACTTC; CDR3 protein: CASSYQNSAYEQYF
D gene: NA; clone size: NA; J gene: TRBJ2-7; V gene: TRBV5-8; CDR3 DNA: TGTGCCAGCAGCTTCGACGGATACGAGCAGTACTTC; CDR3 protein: CASSFDGYEQYF